The 25 T cell receptor beta chains in this list originate from one sample, sequenced in a study of identical twins. A single record per CDR3 protein comes from TCRdb applying MiXCR to the 5' RACE reads. Of 400,000 to 600,000 distinct CDR3 sequences listed, around 20% are singletons. This sample also appeared in a second study, on yellow fever vaccine responses in identical twins.

Sequencing was done on a sample of CD4+ T cells sorted from blood. Every receptor here comes from a woman younger than 35 in good health.

The rearrangement links TRBV20-1 to TRBJ2-2; perhaps TRBD2 as D (6 bases). The CDR3 contains 13 residues. V gave up 3 bases and J gave up 7 bases, with 12 bases separating them. Germline V gives CDR1 DFQATT, CDR2 SNEGSKA (reference sequence). Written as DNA, the CDR3 is TGCAGTGCTAGCGGGAGACGGGTCGGGGAGCTGTTTTTT. Protein product: CSASGRRVGELFF.

This clonotype has just a few counts. CDR3 region: CASSLNGQGVQETQYF. The CDR3 nucleotides read TGCGCCAGCAGCTTGAATGGACAGGGGGTCCAAGAGACCCAGTACTTC. J is TRBJ2-5 and V is TRBV5-1; 10 bases align to TRBD1. J lost 1 base, V lost 1 base, and 4 bases had no gene match. Per the germline V gene, CDR1 is SGHRS and CDR2 is YFSETQ. There are 16 residues in the CDR3.

This chain uses TRBV7-9 with TRBJ2-5; D ambiguous. V was clipped by 2 bases and J by 2 bases, with 9 bases between them. CDR3 size: 14 residues. The germline gives CDR1 SEHNR, CDR2 FQNEAQ (reference sequence). CDR3 protein: CASSLSLDQETQYF. Written as DNA, the CDR3 is TGTGCCAGCAGCTTATCGCTAGATCAAGAGACCCAGTACTTC. Full variable domain (rest looked up from reference TRBV7-9 and TRBJ2-5): DTGVSQNPRHKITKRGQNVTFRCDPISEHNRLYWYRQTLGQGPEFLTYFQNEAQLEKSRLLSDRFSAERPKGSFSTLEIQRTEQGDSAMYLCASSLSLDQETQYFGPGTRLLVL.

The V gene is TRBV6-1, the J gene TRBJ2-5, with 13 bases matching TRBD2. The trim removed 6 bases at V and 5 bases at J, leaving 9 bases unmatched. The length of the CDR3 is 16 residues. Germline assignment: CDR1 MNHNS and CDR2 SASEGT. CDR3 in DNA: TGTGCCAGCAGCAAAGGACTAGCGGGAGTTGGGGAGACCCAGTACTTC. The encoded protein is CASSKGLAGVGETQYF.

A few counts support this clonotype. The chain has TRBV5-1 and TRBJ2-2; D not resolved. The CDR3 has 15 amino acids. The germline gives CDR1 SGHRS, CDR2 YFSETQ. V lost 0 bases and J 3 bases, leaving 9 bases between the germline ends. CDR3 sequence reads: CASSLGAFYTGELFF. The CDR3 DNA is TGCGCCAGCAGCTTGGGGGCCTTCTACACCGGGGAGCTGTTTTTT.

The V call is TRBV4-1, the J call TRBJ2-2, with D possibly being TRBD1 or TRBD2 (5 bases each). This CDR3 region has 18 residues. Germline V gene sequence: CDR1 MGHRA, CDR2 YSYEKL. Trimming took 0 bases from V and 0 from J, leaving 14 bases between them. The CDR3 is CASSQEGVEASNTGELFF. The CDR3 DNA sequence: TGCGCCAGCAGCCAAGAGGGGGTTGAGGCCTCGAACACCGGGGAGCTGTTTTTT.

In its sample, this clonotype was seen a few times. A much larger clone lies a single base off, so this may be a read error. The J gene is TRBJ2-3, the V gene TRBV9; D is ambiguous. There are 12 residues in the CDR3. In germline, CDR1 is SGDLS, CDR2 YYNGEE. Trimming took off 6 bases at V and 1 base at J, with 6 bases between the two ends. The CDR3, as DNA: TGTGCCAGCACCCCCGGCACAGATACGCAGTATTTT. It is translated as CASTPGTDTQYF.

The chain combines TRBV3-1 with TRBJ2-3, with 8 positions matching TRBD1. Germline V gene data show CDR1 as LGHDT and CDR2 as YNNKEL (reference sequence). The length of the CDR3 is 15 residues. With 3 bases clipped from V and 4 bases from J, the junction kept 6 bases outside the gene matches. The CDR3 nucleotides are TGTGCCAGCAGCCAGACAGGGGCGAGCGCAGATACGCAGTATTTT. Translation gives CASSQTGASADTQYF.

The chain recombines TRBV5-6 with TRBJ2-4; D might be TRBD1 or TRBD2, each matching 6 bases. Trimming left V 2 bases short and J 8 bases short, with 17 bases between. This CDR3 is built from 15 residues. Germline CDR1 and CDR2: SGHDT and YYEEEE. CDR3 sequence: CASSFKTGARDIQYF. CDR3 in DNA: TGTGCCAGCAGCTTCAAAACGGGGGCGCGGGACATTCAGTACTTC.

A word on this clonotype: Compared with germline, one end of the junction differs, possibly owing to a read error. The chain combines TRBV3-1 with TRBJ2-3, with TRBD1 matching 8 bases. CDR3 length: 15 amino acids. Germline-derived CDR1 and CDR2 are LGHDT and YNNKEL (reference sequence). The CDR3 protein is CASSQGPGGTDTQYF. The CDR3 DNA follows: TGTGCCAGCAGCCAAGGACCAGGGGGCACGGATACGCAGTATTTT.

This clonotype appeared a few times. The chain combines TRBV3-1 with TRBJ1-1; a weak D match, TRBD1 (6 bases). The CDR3 totals 17 residues. Germline CDR1 and CDR2: LGHDT and YNNKEL (reference sequence). V dropped 4 bases and J dropped 3 bases, with 21 bases sitting between them. CDR3 protein: CASSPSRWTVKYTEAFF. Here the CDR3 DNA reads TGTGCCAGCAGCCCCTCCCGGTGGACAGTCAAATACACTGAAGCTTTCTTT. Based on the CDR3 plus reference TRBV3-1 and TRBJ1-1, the full variable domain is DTAVSQTPKYLVTQMGNDKSIKCEQNLGHDTMYWYKQDSKKFLKIMFSYNNKELIINETVPNRFSPKSPDKAHLNLHINSLELGDSAVYFCASSPSRWTVKYTEAFFGQGTRLTVV.

This clonotype has only a few counts. This rearrangement joins TRBV10-3 to TRBJ2-2; the D is unclear. Germline V gene lookup returns CDR1 ENHRY and CDR2 SYGVKD. V lost 4 bases and J 5 bases, leaving 8 bases between the germline ends. The CDR3 length is 13 residues. The CDR3 protein is CAISATETGELFF. Written as DNA, the CDR3 is TGTGCCATCAGTGCCACAGAGACCGGGGAGCTGTTTTTT.

V is TRBV5-1 and J is TRBJ2-7; D perhaps matches TRBD2 (5 bases). The length of the CDR3 is 18 residues. The germline CDR1 and CDR2 sequences are SGHRS and YFSETQ. Trimming pared 0 bases from V and 5 bases from J, leaving 24 bases between. The CDR3 DNA sequence: TGCGCCAGCAGCTTGGCCGGCGGTTCTCCAAGTAGCGTCCACGAGCAGTACTTC. Translating it yields CASSLAGGSPSSVHEQYF.

The CDR3 sequence: CASSAGSGQETQYF. The CDR3 region has the DNA TGTGCCAGCAGCGCCGGTAGTGGACAAGAGACCCAGTACTTC. V usage is TRBV12-3 or TRBV12-4 and J usage is TRBJ2-5, with D unresolved. CDR3 length: 14 residues. V shed 6 bases and J shed 2 bases, with 13 bases lying between them.

This chain uses TRBV25-1 with TRBJ2-7; TRBD1 matches at 9 bases. From germline, CDR1 is MGHDK and CDR2 SYGVNS. The CDR3 is 14 amino acids. The junction had 6 bases not matched to a gene; V was cut back by 6 bases and J by 3 bases. This chain's CDR3 is CASREGQGVYEQYF. The CDR3 region has the DNA TGTGCCAGCAGGGAGGGACAGGGTGTCTACGAGCAGTACTTC.

This clonotype was picked up one time. The genes are TRBV5-4 and TRBJ2-2; TRBD1 agrees at 8 bases. The germline CDR1 and CDR2 sequences are SGHNT and YYREEE (reference sequence). J lost 10 bases, V lost 1 base, and 6 bases had no gene match. The CDR3 extends over 14 amino acids. The CDR3 region is CASSLTGGSEELFF. The CDR3 DNA is TGTGCCAGCAGCTTGACAGGGGGTAGCGAGGAGCTGTTTTTT.

V is TRBV10-3 and J is TRBJ2-2; D may be TRBD1 (7 bases). V gave up 11 bases and J gave up 1 base, with 17 bases separating them. CDR1 and CDR2 from the germline V gene are ENHRY and SYGVKD. The CDR3 spans 15 residues. CDR3: CASHGGGRNTGELFF. The CDR3 DNA sequence: TGTGCCTCCCACGGAGGGGGCCGGAACACCGGGGAGCTGTTTTTT.

The J gene is TRBJ2-3, the V gene TRBV12-3 or TRBV12-4, with D possibly matching TRBD1 (6 bases). The CDR3 extends over 13 amino acids. V was shortened by 9 bases and J by 3 bases, with 13 bases between the two germline ends. In nucleotides, the CDR3 is TGTGCCAGTGCCGGGACAACGACAGATACGCAGTATTTT. Protein: CASAGTTTDTQYF.

This clonotype has just a few counts. The chain uses TRBV5-1 and TRBJ1-2; 9 bases line up with TRBD1. CDR3 length: 12 amino acids. Germline V gene sequence: CDR1 SGHRS, CDR2 YFSETQ. The V segment lost 3 bases and the J segment 14 bases; nucleotides outside the gene matches: 8. The CDR3 loop reads CASSSGQGYQTF. The CDR3 DNA reads as TGCGCCAGCAGCTCGGGACAGGGATATCAAACCTTC.

The V and J genes are TRBV6-2 or TRBV6-3 and TRBJ2-1, with D unresolved. Per germline, CDR1 MNHEY and CDR2 SVGEGT. V was shortened by 3 bases and J by 10 bases, with 7 bases between the two germline ends. The CDR3 loop spans 11 amino acids. The CDR3: CASSYIREQFF. DNA for the CDR3: TGTGCCAGCAGTTATATTAGAGAGCAGTTCTTC.

A few counts support this clonotype. The V and J genes are TRBV10-3 and TRBJ2-5; D uncertain. The CDR3 covers 12 residues. Germline-derived CDR1 and CDR2 are ENHRY and SYGVKD. Trimming removed 4 bases from V and 5 bases from J, with 8 bases in between. CDR3 sequence reads: CAISGGMETQYF. The DNA of the CDR3 is TGTGCCATCAGTGGGGGAATGGAGACCCAGTACTTC.

V and J are TRBV15 and TRBJ2-1, with 11 nucleotides matching TRBD2. From germline, CDR1 is LNHNV and CDR2 YYDKDF (reference sequence). Losses at the gene ends were 6 bases for V and 4 bases for J; bases not matched to a gene: 5. The CDR3 spans 15 residues. This CDR3 reads CATRPGTSGYNEQFF. In nucleotides, the CDR3 is TGTGCCACCAGACCCGGGACTAGCGGATACAATGAGCAGTTCTTC. Full variable domain (missing parts from reference TRBV15 and TRBJ2-1): DAMVIQNPRYQVTQFGKPVTLSCSQTLNHNVMYWYQQKSSQAPKLLFHYYDKDFNNEADTPDNFQSRRPNTSFCFLDIRSPGLGDTAMYLCATRPGTSGYNEQFFGPGTRLTVL.

The sample holds a few counts of this clonotype. The rearrangement links TRBV20-1 to TRBJ2-3, with 8 bases matching TRBD2. Germline CDR1 is DFQATT and CDR2 is SNEGSKA (reference sequence). Trimming at V came to 4 bases and at J to 3 bases, leaving 9 bases not matched to a gene. This CDR3 is built from 15 residues. The CDR3 loop reads CSANLLAGMTDTQYF. For the CDR3, the DNA is TGCAGTGCTAACCTGTTAGCGGGGATGACAGATACGCAGTATTTT.

In this sample, this clonotype turned up a few times. The rearrangement joins TRBV11-2 to TRBJ2-5; D possibly corresponds to TRBD2 (5 bases). The CDR3 covers 14 residues. The V gene lost 4 bases and the J gene lost 2 bases, with 11 bases spanning the gap. CDR1 and CDR2 from the germline V gene are SGHAT and FQNNGV. The CDR3 region has the DNA TGTGCCAGCAGCTCCTTGGCGGGTCAAGAGACCCAGTACTTC. Amino acids: CASSSLAGQETQYF.

CDR3 in DNA: TGTGCCAGCAGCCAAGATCGGTCACTCTTGGAGCAGTACTTC. It yields the protein CASSQDRSLLEQYF. The J gene is TRBJ2-7, the V gene TRBV3-1; D is uncertain. V lost 0 bases, J lost 7 bases, and 13 bases lay in between. The CDR3 extends over 14 amino acids. Per the germline V gene, CDR1 is LGHDT and CDR2 is YNNKEL (reference sequence).